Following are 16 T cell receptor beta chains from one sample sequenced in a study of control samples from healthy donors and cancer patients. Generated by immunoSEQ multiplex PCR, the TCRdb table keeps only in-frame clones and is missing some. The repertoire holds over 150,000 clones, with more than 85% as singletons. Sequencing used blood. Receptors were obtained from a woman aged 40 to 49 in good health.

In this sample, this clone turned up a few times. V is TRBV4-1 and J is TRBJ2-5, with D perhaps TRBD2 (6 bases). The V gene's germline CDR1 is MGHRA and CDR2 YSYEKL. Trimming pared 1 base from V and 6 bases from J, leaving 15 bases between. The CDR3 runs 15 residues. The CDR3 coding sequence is TGCGCCAGCAGCCAAGCGGTCGCGGGGTGGAAGACCCAGTACTTC. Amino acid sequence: CASSQAVAGWKTQYF.

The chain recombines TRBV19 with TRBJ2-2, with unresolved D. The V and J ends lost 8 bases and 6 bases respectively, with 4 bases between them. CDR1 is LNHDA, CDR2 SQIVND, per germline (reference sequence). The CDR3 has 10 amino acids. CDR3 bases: TGTGCCAGTGGGGCCGGGGAGCTGTTTTTT. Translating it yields CASGAGELFF.

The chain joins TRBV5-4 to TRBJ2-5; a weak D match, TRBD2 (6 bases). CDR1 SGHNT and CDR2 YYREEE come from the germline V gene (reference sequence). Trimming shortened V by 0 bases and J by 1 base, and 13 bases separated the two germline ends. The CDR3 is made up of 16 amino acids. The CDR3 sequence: CASSLGKGGSQETQYF. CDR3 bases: TGTGCCAGCAGCTTGGGGAAGGGAGGTTCCCAAGAGACCCAGTACTTC.

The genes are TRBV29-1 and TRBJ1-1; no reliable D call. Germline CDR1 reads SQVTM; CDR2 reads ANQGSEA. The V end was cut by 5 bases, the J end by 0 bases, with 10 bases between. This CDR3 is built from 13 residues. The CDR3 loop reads CSVRTYMNTEAFF. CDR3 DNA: TGCAGCGTTAGGACGTACATGAACACTGAAGCTTTCTTT. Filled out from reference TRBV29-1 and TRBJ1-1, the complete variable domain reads SAVISQKPSRDICQRGTSLTIQCQVDSQVTMMFWYRQQPGQSLTLIATANQGSEATYESGFVIDKFPISRPNLTFSTLTVSNMSPEDSSIYLCSVRTYMNTEAFFGQGTRLTVV.

The CDR3 here is CASSQAGQGFNEQFF. In DNA, the CDR3 is TGTGCCAGCAGCCAAGCGGGACAGGGATTCAATGAGCAGTTCTTC. The chain links TRBV3-1 (or the pseudogene TRBV3-2) to TRBJ2-1; 9 nucleotides match TRBD1. Germline V gene sequence: CDR1 LGHDT, CDR2 YNNKEL (reference sequence). The CDR3 has 15 residues. With 1 base clipped from V and 6 bases from J, the junction kept 4 bases outside the gene matches.

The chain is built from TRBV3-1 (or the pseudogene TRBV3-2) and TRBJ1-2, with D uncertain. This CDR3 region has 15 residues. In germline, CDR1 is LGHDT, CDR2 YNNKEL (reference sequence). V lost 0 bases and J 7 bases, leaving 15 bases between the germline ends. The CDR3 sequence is CASSQEWTRVGGYTF. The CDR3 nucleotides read TGTGCCAGCAGCCAAGAATGGACGAGGGTTGGTGGCTACACCTTC.

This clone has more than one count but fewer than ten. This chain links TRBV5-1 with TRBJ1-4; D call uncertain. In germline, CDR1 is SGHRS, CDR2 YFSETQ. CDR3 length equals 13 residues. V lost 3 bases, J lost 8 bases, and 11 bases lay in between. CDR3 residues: CASSYTVGEKLFF. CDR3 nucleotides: TGCGCCAGCAGCTATACAGTGGGGGAAAAACTGTTTTTT.

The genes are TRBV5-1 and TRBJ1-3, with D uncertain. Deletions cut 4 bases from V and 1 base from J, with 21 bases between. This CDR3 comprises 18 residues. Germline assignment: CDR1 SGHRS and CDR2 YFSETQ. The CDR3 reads CASSMSSGGLGSGNTIYF. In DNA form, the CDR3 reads TGCGCCAGCAGCATGTCGAGTGGTGGGCTTGGTTCTGGAAACACCATATATTTT.

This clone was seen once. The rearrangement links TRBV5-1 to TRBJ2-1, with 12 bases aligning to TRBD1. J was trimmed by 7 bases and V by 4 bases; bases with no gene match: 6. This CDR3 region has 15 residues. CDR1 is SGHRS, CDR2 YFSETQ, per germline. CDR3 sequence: CASSLGTGGQNEQFF. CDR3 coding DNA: TGCGCCAGCAGCCTCGGGACAGGGGGCCAGAATGAGCAGTTCTTC.

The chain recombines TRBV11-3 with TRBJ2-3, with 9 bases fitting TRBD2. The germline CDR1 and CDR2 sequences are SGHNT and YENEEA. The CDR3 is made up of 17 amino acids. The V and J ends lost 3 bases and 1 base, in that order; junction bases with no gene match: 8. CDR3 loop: CASSLRLSGGRTDTQYF. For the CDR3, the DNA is TGTGCCAGCAGCTTGAGGCTTAGCGGGGGCCGCACAGATACGCAGTATTTT.

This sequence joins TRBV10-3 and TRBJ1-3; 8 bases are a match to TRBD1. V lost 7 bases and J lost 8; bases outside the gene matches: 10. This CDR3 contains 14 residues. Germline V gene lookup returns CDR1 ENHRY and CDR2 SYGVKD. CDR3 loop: CAIKLTGARDTIYF. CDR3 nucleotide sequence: TGTGCCATCAAATTGACAGGGGCAAGGGACACCATATATTTT.

The CDR3 nucleotides read TGCGCCAGCAGCTTAAATTCCGGGACGGTGGGAGAAAAACTGTTTTTT. Translation gives CASSLNSGTVGEKLFF. This chain connects TRBV5-1 to TRBJ1-4; possible D gene TRBD1, 5 bases. This CDR3 is built from 16 residues. V lost 2 bases to trimming and J lost 8 bases, with 19 bases between them. Per the germline V gene, CDR1 is SGHRS and CDR2 is YFSETQ.

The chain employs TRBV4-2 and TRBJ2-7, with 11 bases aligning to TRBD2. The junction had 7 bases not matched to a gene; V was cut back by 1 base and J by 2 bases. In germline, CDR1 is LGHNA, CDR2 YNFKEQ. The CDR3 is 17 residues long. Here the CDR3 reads CASSQGLAGPITYEQYF. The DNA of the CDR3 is TGTGCCAGCAGCCAAGGACTAGCGGGACCAATTACCTACGAGCAGTACTTC.

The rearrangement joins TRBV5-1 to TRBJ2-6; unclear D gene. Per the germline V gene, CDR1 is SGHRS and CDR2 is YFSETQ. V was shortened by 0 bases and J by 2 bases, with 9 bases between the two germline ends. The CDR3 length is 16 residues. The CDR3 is CASSLAVAAGANVLTF. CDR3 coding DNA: TGCGCCAGCAGCTTGGCTGTGGCTGCTGGGGCCAACGTCCTGACTTTC.

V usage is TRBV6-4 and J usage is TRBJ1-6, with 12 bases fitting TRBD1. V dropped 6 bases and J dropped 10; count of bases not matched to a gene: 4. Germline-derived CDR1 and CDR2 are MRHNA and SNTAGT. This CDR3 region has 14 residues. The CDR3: CASSSGTGGSPLHF. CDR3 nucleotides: TGTGCCAGCAGCTCCGGGACAGGGGGCTCACCCCTCCACTTT.

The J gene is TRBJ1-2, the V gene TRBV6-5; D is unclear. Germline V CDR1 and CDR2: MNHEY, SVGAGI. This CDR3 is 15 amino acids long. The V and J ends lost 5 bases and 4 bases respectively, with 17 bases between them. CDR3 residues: CASSPGPGIIYGYTF. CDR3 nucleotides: TGTGCCAGCAGTCCTGGTCCGGGGATAATCTATGGCTACACCTTC.